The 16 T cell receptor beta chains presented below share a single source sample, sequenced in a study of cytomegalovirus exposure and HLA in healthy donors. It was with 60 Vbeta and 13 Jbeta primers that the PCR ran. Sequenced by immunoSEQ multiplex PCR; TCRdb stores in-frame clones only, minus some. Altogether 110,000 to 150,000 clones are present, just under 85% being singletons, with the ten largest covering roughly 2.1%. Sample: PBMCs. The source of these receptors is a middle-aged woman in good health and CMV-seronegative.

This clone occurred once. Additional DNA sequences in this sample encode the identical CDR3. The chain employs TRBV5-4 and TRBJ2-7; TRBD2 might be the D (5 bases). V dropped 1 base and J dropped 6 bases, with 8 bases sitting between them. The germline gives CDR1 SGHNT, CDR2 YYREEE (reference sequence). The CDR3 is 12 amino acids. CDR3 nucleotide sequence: TGTGCCAGCAGCTTGCCGGGGAGCGAGCAGTACTTC. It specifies CASSLPGSEQYF.

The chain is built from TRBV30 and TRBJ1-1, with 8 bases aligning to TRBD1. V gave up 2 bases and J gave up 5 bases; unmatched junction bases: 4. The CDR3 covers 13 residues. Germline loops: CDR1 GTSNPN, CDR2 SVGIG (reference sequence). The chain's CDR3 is CAWSSTGGTEAFF. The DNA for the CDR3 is TGTGCCTGGAGTTCCACAGGGGGAACTGAAGCTTTCTTT.

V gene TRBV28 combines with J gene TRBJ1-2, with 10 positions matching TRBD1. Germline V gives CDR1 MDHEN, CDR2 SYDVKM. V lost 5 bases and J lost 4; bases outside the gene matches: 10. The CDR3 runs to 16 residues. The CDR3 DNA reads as TGTGCCAGCAGTCGAGAAAGGACAGGGGGTGTCTATGGCTACACCTTC. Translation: CASSRERTGGVYGYTF.

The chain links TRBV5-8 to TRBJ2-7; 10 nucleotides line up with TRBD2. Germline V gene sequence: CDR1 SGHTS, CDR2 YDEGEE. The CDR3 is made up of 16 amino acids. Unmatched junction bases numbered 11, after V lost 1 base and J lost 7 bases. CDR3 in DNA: TGTGCCAGCAGCTTGACCCCGGGGACTAGCGCTCCTGAGCAGTACTTC. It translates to CASSLTPGTSAPEQYF.

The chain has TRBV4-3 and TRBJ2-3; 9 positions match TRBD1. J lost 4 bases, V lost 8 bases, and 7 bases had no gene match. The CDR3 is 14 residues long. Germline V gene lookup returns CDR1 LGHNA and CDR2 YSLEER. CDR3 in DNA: TGCGCCAGCCGGGACAGGGATGTGTCAGATACGCAGTATTTT. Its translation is CASRDRDVSDTQYF.

DNA for the CDR3: TGCGCCAGCAGCTTGGAGATACAGGGTGGCAACGTCCTGACTTTC. Translation gives CASSLEIQGGNVLTF. The chain combines TRBV5-1 with TRBJ2-6; D is perhaps TRBD1 (6 bases). The CDR3 is made up of 15 amino acids. Per the germline V gene, CDR1 is SGHRS and CDR2 is YFSETQ. V was pared by 0 bases and J by 9 bases, with 13 bases between. Complete variable domain (other parts from reference TRBV5-1 and TRBJ2-6): KAGVTQTPRYLIKTRGQQVTLSCSPISGHRSVSWYQQTPGQGLQFLFEYFSETQRNKGNFPGRFSGRQFSNSRSEMNVSTLELGDSALYLCASSLEIQGGNVLTFGAGSRLTVL.

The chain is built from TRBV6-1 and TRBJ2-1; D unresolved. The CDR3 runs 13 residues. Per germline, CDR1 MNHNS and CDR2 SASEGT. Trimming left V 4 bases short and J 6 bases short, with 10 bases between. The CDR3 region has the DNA TGTGCCAGCAGTGGCCATCTACCCAATGAGCAGTTCTTC. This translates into CASSGHLPNEQFF.

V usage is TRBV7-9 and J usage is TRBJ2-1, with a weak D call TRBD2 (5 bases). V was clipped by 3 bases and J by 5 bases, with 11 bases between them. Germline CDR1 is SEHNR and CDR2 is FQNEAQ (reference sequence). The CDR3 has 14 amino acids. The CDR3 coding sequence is TGTGCCAGCAGCTTCACGCCGACTAACAATGAGCAGTTCTTC. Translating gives CASSFTPTNNEQFF.

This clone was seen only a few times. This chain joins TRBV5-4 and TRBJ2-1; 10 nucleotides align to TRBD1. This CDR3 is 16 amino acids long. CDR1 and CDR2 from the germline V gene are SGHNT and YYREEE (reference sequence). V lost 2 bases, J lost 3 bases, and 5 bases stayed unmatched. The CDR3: CASSFPRDRGYNEQFF. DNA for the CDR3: TGTGCCAGCAGCTTCCCCCGGGACAGGGGCTACAATGAGCAGTTCTTC. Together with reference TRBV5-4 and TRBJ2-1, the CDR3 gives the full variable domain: ETGVTQSPTHLIKTRGQQVTLRCSSQSGHNTVSWYQQALGQGPQFIFQYYREEENGRGNFPPRFSGLQFPNYSSELNVNALELDDSALYLCASSFPRDRGYNEQFFGPGTRLTVL.

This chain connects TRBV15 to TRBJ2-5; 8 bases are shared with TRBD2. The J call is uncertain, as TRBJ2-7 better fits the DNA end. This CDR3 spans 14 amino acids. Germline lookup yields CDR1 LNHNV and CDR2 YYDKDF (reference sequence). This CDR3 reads CATSKPGGSYEQYF. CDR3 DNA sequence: TGTGCCACCAGCAAACCGGGAGGGTCCTACGAGCAGTACTTC.

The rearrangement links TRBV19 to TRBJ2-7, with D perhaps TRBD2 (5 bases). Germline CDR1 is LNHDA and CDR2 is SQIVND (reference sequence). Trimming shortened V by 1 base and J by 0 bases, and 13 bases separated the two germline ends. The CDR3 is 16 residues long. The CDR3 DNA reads TGTGCCAGTAGTATAGTACCGGGGTTGAGCTCCTACGAGCAGTACTTC. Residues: CASSIVPGLSSYEQYF.

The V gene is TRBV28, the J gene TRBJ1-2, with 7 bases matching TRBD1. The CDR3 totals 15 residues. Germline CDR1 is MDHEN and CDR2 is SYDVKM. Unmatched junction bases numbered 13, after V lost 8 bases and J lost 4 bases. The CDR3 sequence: CASRVPGQRSYGYTF. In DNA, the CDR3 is TGTGCCAGCCGAGTACCGGGACAGAGGAGCTATGGCTACACCTTC.

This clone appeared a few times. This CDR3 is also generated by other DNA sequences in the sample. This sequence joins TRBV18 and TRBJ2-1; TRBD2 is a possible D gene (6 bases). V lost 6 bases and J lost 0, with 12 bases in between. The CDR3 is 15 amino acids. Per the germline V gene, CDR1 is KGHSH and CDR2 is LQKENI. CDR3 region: CASSPAGSSYNEQFF. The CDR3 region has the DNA TGTGCCAGCTCGCCGGCCGGGAGCTCCTACAATGAGCAGTTCTTC.

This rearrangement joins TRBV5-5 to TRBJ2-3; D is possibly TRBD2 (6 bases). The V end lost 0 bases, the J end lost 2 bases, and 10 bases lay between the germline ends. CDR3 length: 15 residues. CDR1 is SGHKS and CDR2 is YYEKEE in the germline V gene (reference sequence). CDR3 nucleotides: TGTGCCAGCAGCTTGGCAGCGGGCTCCACAGATACGCAGTATTTT. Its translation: CASSLAAGSTDTQYF.

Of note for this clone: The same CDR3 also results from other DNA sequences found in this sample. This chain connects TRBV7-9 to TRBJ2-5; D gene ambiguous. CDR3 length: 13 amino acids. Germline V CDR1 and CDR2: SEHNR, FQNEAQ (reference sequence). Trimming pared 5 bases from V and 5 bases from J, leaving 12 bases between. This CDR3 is CASSPSLGETQYF. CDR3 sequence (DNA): TGTGCCAGCAGCCCCTCGCTCGGGGAGACCCAGTACTTC.

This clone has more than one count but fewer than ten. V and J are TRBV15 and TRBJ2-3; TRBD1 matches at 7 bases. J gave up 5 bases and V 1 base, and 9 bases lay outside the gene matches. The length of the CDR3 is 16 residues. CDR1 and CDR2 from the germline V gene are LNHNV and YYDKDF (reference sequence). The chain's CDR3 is CATSRVRGQVQDTQYF. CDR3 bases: TGTGCCACCAGCAGAGTTAGAGGACAGGTTCAAGATACGCAGTATTTT.